This entry concerns a single T cell receptor (beta chain). Its antigen is currently unknown. This sample is part of a study of T cell responses to AZD1222 COVID-19 vaccine. Study-wide results and caveats: Donors were largely white British and mainly female; clonal diversity was possibly underestimated. Spike-specific TCR breadth rose after two AZD1222 doses, and depth rose as well.

Sequencing used immunoSEQ multiplex PCR; TCRdb keeps in-frame clones, though not all of them. The sample lists some 140,000 clones, approximately 86% seen once, with 4.5% to 7% in the top ten. The germline V gene has CDR1 LNHNV and CDR2 YYDKDF (reference sequence). The CDR3 spans 15 residues. Trimming shortened V by 0 bases and J by 8 bases, and 13 bases separated the two germline ends. The clonotype was recovered from an adult who received the AZD1222 COVID-19 vaccine. This chain joins TRBV15 and TRBJ1-4; D call uncertain. This specimen was peripheral blood, taken 28 days after the second AZD1222 dose. CDR3 bases: TGTGCCACCAGCAGAGATGGTGGGGAGTGGGAAAAACTGTTTTTT. Its translation is CATSRDGGEWEKLFF.